This T cell receptor (beta chain) is from a study of T cell responses to AZD1222 COVID-19 vaccine. At the level of the study: Analysis merged second doses at about 4 or about 12 weeks.

Comments on this clone: Its antigen is not identified.

Clones were sequenced by immunoSEQ multiplex PCR, and TCRdb holds only the in-frame ones, with some missing. Of 100,000 to 150,000 clones in the sample, around 89% were seen once. The CDR3 runs 14 residues. V lost 0 bases and J 1 base, leaving 6 bases between the germline ends. CDR1 and CDR2 (germline): PRHDT, FYEKMQ (reference sequence). Overall study findings and caveats: The donors showed a predominance of white British ancestry and of females, with possible underestimation of clonal diversity.

The TCR originated in an adult in good health. The chain combines TRBV13 with TRBJ1-1; a possible D gene is TRBD1 (5 bases). The starting material was peripheral blood, obtained on day 0 of AZD1222 vaccination. The CDR3 region has the DNA TGTGCCAGCAGCTTAGGGACAGAGAACACTGAAGCTTTCTTT. It specifies CASSLGTENTEAFF.